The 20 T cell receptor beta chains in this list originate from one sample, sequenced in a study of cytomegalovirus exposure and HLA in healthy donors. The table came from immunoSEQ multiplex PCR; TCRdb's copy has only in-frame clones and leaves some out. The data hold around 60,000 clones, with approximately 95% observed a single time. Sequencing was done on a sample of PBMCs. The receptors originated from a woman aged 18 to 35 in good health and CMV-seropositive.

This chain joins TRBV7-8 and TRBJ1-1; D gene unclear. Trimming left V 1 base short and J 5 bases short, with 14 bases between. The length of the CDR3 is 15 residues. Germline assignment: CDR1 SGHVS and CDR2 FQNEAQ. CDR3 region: CASSLVERVGTEAFF. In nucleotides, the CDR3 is TGTGCCAGCAGCTTAGTTGAGCGGGTAGGAACTGAAGCTTTCTTT.

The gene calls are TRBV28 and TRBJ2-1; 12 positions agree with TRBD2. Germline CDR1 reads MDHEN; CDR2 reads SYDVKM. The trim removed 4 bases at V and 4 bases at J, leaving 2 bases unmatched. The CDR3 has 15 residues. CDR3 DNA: TGTGCCAGCAGTTATCTAGCGGGAGGGTACAATGAGCAGTTCTTC. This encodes CASSYLAGGYNEQFF. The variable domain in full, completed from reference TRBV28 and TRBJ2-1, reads DVKVTQSSRYLVKRTGEKVFLECVQDMDHENMFWYRQDPGLGLRLIYFSYDVKMKEKGDIPEGYSVSREKKERFSLILESASTNQTSMYLCASSYLAGGYNEQFFGPGTRLTVL.

The CDR3 DNA reads TGTGCCAGCAGCCTGGCCCCGGGCGAGCAGTACTTC. It codes for CASSLAPGEQYF. V gene TRBV5-8 combines with J gene TRBJ2-7; D remains unclear. V gave up 4 bases and J gave up 6 bases, with 11 bases separating them. The CDR3 extends over 12 amino acids. Germline V gene data show CDR1 as SGHTS and CDR2 as YDEGEE.

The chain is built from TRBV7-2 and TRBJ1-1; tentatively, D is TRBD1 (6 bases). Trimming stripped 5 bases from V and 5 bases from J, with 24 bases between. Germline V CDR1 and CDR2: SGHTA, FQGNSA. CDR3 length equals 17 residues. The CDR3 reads CASSPGRVGGRGTEAFF. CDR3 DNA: TGTGCCAGCAGCCCGGGGAGGGTCGGGGGGCGTGGGACTGAAGCTTTCTTT.

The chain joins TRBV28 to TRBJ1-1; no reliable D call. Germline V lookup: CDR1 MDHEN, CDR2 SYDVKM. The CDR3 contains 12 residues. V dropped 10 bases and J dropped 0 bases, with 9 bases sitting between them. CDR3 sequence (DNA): TGTGCCACACAGATTTTGAACACTGAAGCTTTCTTT. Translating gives CATQILNTEAFF.

CDR3 amino acids: CASSGTGSTDTQYF. The CDR3 nucleotides are TGTGCCAGCAGCGGAACAGGGAGCACAGATACGCAGTATTTT. The gene calls are TRBV9 and TRBJ2-3; the D gene is possibly TRBD1 (6 bases). V lost 3 bases to trimming and J lost 0 bases, with 8 bases between them. Germline V gene lookup returns CDR1 SGDLS and CDR2 YYNGEE. The CDR3 totals 14 residues. The whole variable domain, remainder taken from reference TRBV9 and TRBJ2-3, is DSGVTQTPKHLITATGQRVTLRCSPRSGDLSVYWYQQSLDQGLQFLIQYYNGEERAKGNILERFSAQQFPDLHSELNLSSLELGDSALYFCASSGTGSTDTQYFGPGTRLTVL.

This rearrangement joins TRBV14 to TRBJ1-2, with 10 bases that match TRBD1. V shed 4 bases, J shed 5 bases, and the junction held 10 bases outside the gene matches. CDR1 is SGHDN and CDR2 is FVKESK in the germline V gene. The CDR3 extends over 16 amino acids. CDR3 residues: CASSPGPGQGTYGYTF. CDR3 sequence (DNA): TGTGCCAGCAGCCCAGGACCGGGACAGGGGACTTATGGCTACACCTTC.

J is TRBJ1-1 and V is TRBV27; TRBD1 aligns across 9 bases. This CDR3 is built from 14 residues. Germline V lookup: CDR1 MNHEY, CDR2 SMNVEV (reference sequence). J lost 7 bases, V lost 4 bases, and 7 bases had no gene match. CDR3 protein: CASSSRTGAGEAFF. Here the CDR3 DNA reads TGTGCCAGCAGTTCCAGGACAGGGGCCGGTGAAGCTTTCTTT.

In nucleotides, the CDR3 is TGTGCCTGGAGTCCCTTCATTAGCGGGAGGGGAGAGACCCAGTACTTC. Protein product: CAWSPFISGRGETQYF. The chain recombines TRBV30 with TRBJ2-5; 11 nucleotides line up with TRBD2. J gave up 4 bases and V 2 bases, and 9 bases lay outside the gene matches. The CDR3 covers 16 residues. CDR1 is GTSNPN, CDR2 SVGIG, per germline (reference sequence).

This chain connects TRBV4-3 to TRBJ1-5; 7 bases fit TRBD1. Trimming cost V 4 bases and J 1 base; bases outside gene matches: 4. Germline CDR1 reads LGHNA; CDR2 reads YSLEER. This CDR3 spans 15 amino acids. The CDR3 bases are TGCGCCAGCAGCCCTCGACAGGGAAGCAATCAGCCCCAGCATTTT. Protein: CASSPRQGSNQPQHF.

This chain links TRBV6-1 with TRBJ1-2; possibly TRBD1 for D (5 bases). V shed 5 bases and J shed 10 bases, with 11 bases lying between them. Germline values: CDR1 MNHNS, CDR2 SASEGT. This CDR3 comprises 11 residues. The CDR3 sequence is CASSQGRLYTF. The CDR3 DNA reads TGTGCCAGCAGTCAGGGCCGCCTCTACACCTTC.

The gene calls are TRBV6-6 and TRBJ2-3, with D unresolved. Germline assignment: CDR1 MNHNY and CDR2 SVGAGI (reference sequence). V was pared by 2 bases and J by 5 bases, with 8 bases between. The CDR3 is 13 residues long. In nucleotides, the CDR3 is TGTGCCAGCAGTTACACGACTCAAGATACGCAGTATTTT. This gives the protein CASSYTTQDTQYF.

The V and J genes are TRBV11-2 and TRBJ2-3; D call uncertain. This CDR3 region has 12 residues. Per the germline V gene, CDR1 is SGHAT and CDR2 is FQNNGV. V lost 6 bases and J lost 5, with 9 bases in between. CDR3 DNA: TGTGCCAGCAGGGCCCCAGGAGATACGCAGTATTTT. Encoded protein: CASRAPGDTQYF.

The CDR3 is CASSQEEGLPYGYTF. The CDR3 nucleotides are TGTGCCAGCAGCCAAGAGGAGGGGTTACCCTATGGCTACACCTTC. V and J are TRBV4-2 and TRBJ1-2; a weak D match, TRBD1 (5 bases). V dropped 0 bases and J dropped 4 bases, with 12 bases sitting between them. The CDR3 spans 15 residues. Germline loops: CDR1 LGHNA, CDR2 YNFKEQ.

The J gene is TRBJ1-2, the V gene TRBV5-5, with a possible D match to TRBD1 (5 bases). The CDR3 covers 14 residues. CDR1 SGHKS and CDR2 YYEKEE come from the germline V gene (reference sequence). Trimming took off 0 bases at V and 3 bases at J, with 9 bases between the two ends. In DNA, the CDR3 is TGTGCCAGCAGCTTGGAGGGGTCGGACTATGGCTACACCTTC. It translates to CASSLEGSDYGYTF.

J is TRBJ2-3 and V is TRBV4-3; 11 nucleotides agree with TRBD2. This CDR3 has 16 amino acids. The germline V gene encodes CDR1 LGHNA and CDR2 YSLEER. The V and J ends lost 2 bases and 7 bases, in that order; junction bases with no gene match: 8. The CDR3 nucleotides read TGCGCCAGCAGCCAAAAGGGTCTAGCGGGGGGTAATACGCAGTATTTT. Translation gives CASSQKGLAGGNTQYF.

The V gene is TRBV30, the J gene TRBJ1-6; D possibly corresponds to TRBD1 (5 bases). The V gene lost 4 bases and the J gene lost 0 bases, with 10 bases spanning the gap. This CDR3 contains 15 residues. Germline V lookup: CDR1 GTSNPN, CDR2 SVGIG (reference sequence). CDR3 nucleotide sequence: TGTGCCTGGACTGTGACAGCCTCCTATAATTCACCCCTCCACTTT. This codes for CAWTVTASYNSPLHF.

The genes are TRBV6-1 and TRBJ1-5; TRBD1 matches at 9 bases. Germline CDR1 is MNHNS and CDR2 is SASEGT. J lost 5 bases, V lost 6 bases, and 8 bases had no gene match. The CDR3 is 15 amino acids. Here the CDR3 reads CASRRDRAGDQPQHF. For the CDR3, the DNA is TGTGCCAGCAGGCGGGACAGGGCAGGGGATCAGCCCCAGCATTTT.

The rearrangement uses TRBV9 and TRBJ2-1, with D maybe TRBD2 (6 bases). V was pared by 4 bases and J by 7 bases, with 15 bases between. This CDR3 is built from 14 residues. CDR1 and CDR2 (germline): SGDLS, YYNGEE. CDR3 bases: TGTGCCAGCAGCCTGGGACCCAGCGGGAATGAGCAGTTCTTC. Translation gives CASSLGPSGNEQFF.

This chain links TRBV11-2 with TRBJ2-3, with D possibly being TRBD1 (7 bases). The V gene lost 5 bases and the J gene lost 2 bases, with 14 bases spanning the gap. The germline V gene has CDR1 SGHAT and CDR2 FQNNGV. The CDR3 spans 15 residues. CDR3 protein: CASSPFRGDTDTQYF. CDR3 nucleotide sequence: TGTGCCAGCAGCCCATTCAGGGGGGACACAGATACGCAGTATTTT.